The sequence of this TCR beta chain was determined in a study of post-analysis software for immune sequencing data. At the level of the study: The disease courses covered relapsing-remitting, secondary progressive and progressive-relapsing multiple sclerosis.

The CDR3 runs to 12 residues. V lost 3 bases and J lost 3, with 6 bases in between. In germline, CDR1 is DFQATT, CDR2 SNEGSKA (reference sequence). Unique molecular identifiers had been added to the TCR beta cDNA libraries. The source material, about 0.9 to 10 million T cells, gave rise to 500,000 or so cDNA molecules. TCRdb re-analysed the PCR reads in MiXCR, keeping a single row per CDR3 protein. The sample has hundreds of thousands of distinct CDR3 sequences, approximately 38% seen once. Whole-study findings and limits: Several TRBV segments (TRBV5-6, TRBV5-1 and TRBV20-1 among them) occurred more frequently in patients than in controls. Comparison with controls showed significantly lower normalized Chao1 diversity in multiple sclerosis patients.

Turning to this clonotype: Its antigen is still unknown.

The TCR sequence derives from a girl aged 2-10 years with multiple sclerosis. The chain uses TRBV20-1 and TRBJ2-1; D not certain. Source material: blood. Here the CDR3 DNA reads TGCAGTGCTAGCCAGAACTACAATGAGCAGTTCTTC. This codes for CSASQNYNEQFF.